The rows below give T cell receptor beta chains drawn from one sample of a study of cytomegalovirus exposure and HLA in healthy donors. TCRdb keeps only in-frame clones here, not all; method: immunoSEQ multiplex PCR. The table lists around 58,000 clones, around four fifths of them singletons. Sequencing input: PBMCs. The receptors originated from a male donor in good health and CMV-seropositive. Both conserved end residues are part of each CDR3. Each record gives: clone size, CDR3 length, J gene, D gene, V gene, CDR3 DNA, CDR3 protein. The D gene is left open where the match is weak. Rows may omit the clone size; those that give it use once, few, many or a size class.

. | 15 | TRBJ1-2 | . | TRBV9 | TGTGCCAGCAGCGGAGACACCTACCCGGCAAATGGCTACACCTTC | CASSGDTYPANGYTF
. | 13 | TRBJ1-1 | . | TRBV13 | TGTGCCAGCCCCTCGGGGGGATACACTGAAGCTTTCTTT | CASPSGGYTEAFF
few | 17 | TRBJ2-3 | TRBD1 | TRBV4-1 | TGCGCCAGCAGCCAAGCAGGGGGAACAGTTTGGGCAGATACGCAGTATTTT | CASSQAGGTVWADTQYF
few | 12 | TRBJ1-1 | . | TRBV29-1 | TGCAGCGTTGAACTCGGGGGGACTGAAGCTTTCTTT | CSVELGGTEAFF
. | 15 | TRBJ2-1 | . | TRBV28 | TGTGCCAGCAGCCCCCCTCAGGGACACTACAATGAGCAGTTCTTC | CASSPPQGHYNEQFF
. | 13 | TRBJ1-1 | . | TRBV9 | TGTGCCAGCAGCGTGCTACCGTACACTGAAGCTTTCTTT | CASSVLPYTEAFF
. | 14 | TRBJ1-5 | . | TRBV21-1 | TGTGCCAGCACCTGGACAGGGCCCAAGGAGCCCCAGCATTTT | CASTWTGPKEPQHF
few | 15 | TRBJ2-1 | TRBD1 | TRBV6-5 | TGTGCCAGCAGTTACCGAGACAGGGAATACAATGAGCAGTTCTTC | CASSYRDREYNEQFF
. | 15 | TRBJ2-3 | . | TRBV4-1 | TGCGCCAGCAGCCAAGTGGCCACCCCCGGGGATACGCAGTATTTT | CASSQVATPGDTQYF
. | 15 | TRBJ2-2 | TRBD1 | TRBV13 | TGTGCCAGCAGCCACGACAGGGAGAGGACCGGGGAGCTGTTTTTT | CASSHDRERTGELFF
. | 14 | TRBJ1-4 | . | TRBV5-1 | TGCGCCAGCAGCAGCACAGGGTCGGCTGAAAAACTGTTTTTT | CASSSTGSAEKLFF
once | 15 | TRBJ2-3 | TRBD1 | TRBV28 | TGTGCCAGCAGCGCCGGGACAGGGGACACAGATACGCAGTATTTT | CASSAGTGDTDTQYF
. | 13 | TRBJ2-7 | . | TRBV28 | TGTGCCAGCAGATCGGGACAACACTACGAGCAGTACTTC | CASRSGQHYEQYF
. | 14 | TRBJ1-5 | . | TRBV6-5 | TGTGCCAGCAGTGGACACAATAGCAATCAGCCCCAGCATTTT | CASSGHNSNQPQHF
few | 13 | TRBJ2-1 | . | TRBV18 | TGTGCCAGCTCACCGATAGGGGCTTGGGAGCAGTTCTTC | CASSPIGAWEQFF
. | 13 | TRBJ1-2 | . | TRBV19 | TGTGCCAGTAGTATTCGTGACAGCTATGGCTACACCTTC | CASSIRDSYGYTF
. | 13 | TRBJ2-7 | . | TRBV5-1 | TGCGCCAGCCGGGTATCAGGAGGGTACGAGCAGTACTTC | CASRVSGGYEQYF
few | 14 | TRBJ1-2 | TRBD1 | TRBV2 | TGTGCCAGCAGTCAGGACAGGGGGAACGAAGGCTACACCTTC | CASSQDRGNEGYTF
. | 15 | TRBJ2-7 | TRBD1 | TRBV19 | TGTGCCAGTAGTATAGCCGGACAGGCCTCCTACGAGCAGTACTTC | CASSIAGQASYEQYF
. | 14 | TRBJ2-5 | . | TRBV9 | TGTGCCAGCAGCGTAGGGGACTCGCAAGAGACCCAGTACTTC | CASSVGDSQETQYF
. | 15 | TRBJ1-1 | . | TRBV10-3 | TGTGCCATCAGTGATCGGGGTTTCATGAACACTGAAGCTTTCTTT | CAISDRGFMNTEAFF
few | 13 | TRBJ1-1 | TRBD1 | TRBV7-3 | TGTGCCAGCAGCTACGGACAGGTCGGGGAAGCTTTCTTT | CASSYGQVGEAFF
. | 13 | TRBJ1-1 | . | TRBV2 | TGTGCCAGCAGTAAACAGCCCTCCTTGGTGGCTTTCTTT | CASSKQPSLVAFF
medium-sized | 15 | TRBJ2-7 | TRBD1 | TRBV6-1 | TGTGCCAGCAGTCCGAAGACAGGGGGTCCCTACGAGCAGTACTTC | CASSPKTGGPYEQYF
. | 10 | TRBJ1-1 | . | TRBV19 | TGTGCCAGTATGAGCACTGAAGCTTTCTTT | CASMSTEAFF
. | 15 | TRBJ1-1 | TRBD1 | TRBV6-5 | TGTGCCAGCAGAATTACAGGGGATCGGAGAACTGAAGCTTTCTTT | CASRITGDRRTEAFF
. | 11 | TRBJ2-7 | TRBD1 | TRBV29-1 | TGCAGCGTAGACAGGGGCTACGAGCAGTACTTC | CSVDRGYEQYF
. | 15 | TRBJ2-3 | TRBD1 | TRBV5-1 | TGCGCCAGCAGCCGCGGGGACAGGGATGGGGATACGCAGTATTTT | CASSRGDRDGDTQYF
. | 12 | TRBJ1-4 | . | TRBV18 | TGTGCCAGCTCACCCGAAACCGGGACAAGGTTTTTT | CASSPETGTRFF
. | 14 | TRBJ1-1 | . | TRBV29-1 | TGCAGCGTTGAAGAGGTAGATACGAACACTGAAGCTTTCTTT | CSVEEVDTNTEAFF
few | 15 | TRBJ2-7 | . | TRBV27 | TGTGCCAGCAGTTTATTGCCCCTCGGAGCCTACGAGCAGTACTTC | CASSLLPLGAYEQYF
. | 15 | TRBJ1-1 | . | TRBV12-2 | TGTGCAAGTCGCTTACCAGGGTTGAGTGGCACTGAAGCTTTCTTT | CASRLPGLSGTEAFF
. | 15 | TRBJ2-4 | TRBD1 | TRBV30 | TGTGCCTGGAGCGATGGGACAGGACAGTTTTACATTCAGTACTTC | CAWSDGTGQFYIQYF
. | 15 | TRBJ2-7 | . | TRBV10-3 | TGTGCCATCAGTGAGCCAGCGTCGATTATCTACGAGCAGTACTTC | CAISEPASIIYEQYF
few | 14 | TRBJ2-5 | TRBD1 | TRBV27 | TGTGCCAGCAGCTCGGACAGGGGGTGGGAGACCCAGTACTTC | CASSSDRGWETQYF
. | 15 | TRBJ2-3 | TRBD2 | TRBV5-1 | TGCGCCAGCAGCTTGCCCGCGGGGGGCACAGATACGCAGTATTTT | CASSLPAGGTDTQYF
. | 17 | TRBJ2-7 | TRBD2 | TRBV28 | TGTGCCAGCGCTGGGGGGACTAGCGGGGGATTGTTGCACGAGCAGTACTTC | CASAGGTSGGLLHEQYF
once | 16 | TRBJ2-5 | TRBD2 | TRBV6-1 | TGTGCCAGCAGTGAGCTAGCGGGGGGGCGTACAGAGACCCAGTACTTC | CASSELAGGRTETQYF
. | 15 | TRBJ1-3 | . | TRBV12-1 | TGTGCCAGCAGCTTTGATCCCGAAGCTAGAAACACCATATATTTT | CASSFDPEARNTIYF
once | 15 | TRBJ2-3 | . | TRBV7-2 | TGTGCCAGCAGCGCGACAGCAACCGTCACAGATACGCAGTATTTT | CASSATATVTDTQYF
. | 14 | TRBJ2-7 | TRBD1 | TRBV19 | TGTGCCAGTAGTACGGGACAGGGAAGTTATTTGCAGTACTTC | CASSTGQGSYLQYF
. | 13 | TRBJ1-1 | TRBD1 | TRBV6-1 | TGTGCCAGCAGGACAGGGATCAACACTGAAGCTTTCTTT | CASRTGINTEAFF
. | 13 | TRBJ2-1 | . | TRBV6-1 | TGTGCCAGCATCGGGGGGCTTTACGTCGGTCGGTTCTTC | CASIGGLYVGRFF
. | 12 | TRBJ1-1 | . | TRBV30 | TGTGCCTGGAGTGTCGAACAAACTGAAGCTTTCTTT | CAWSVEQTEAFF
. | 16 | TRBJ2-3 | TRBD2 | TRBV27 | TGTGCCAGCAGTTTATTTGGGGGGGGGAGCACAGATACGCAGTATTTT | CASSLFGGGSTDTQYF
. | 15 | TRBJ2-2 | TRBD1 | TRBV7-7 | TGTGCTAGCAGCCTAGGGACAGGGCGTGGCGGGGAGCTGTTTTTT | CASSLGTGRGGELFF
. | 12 | TRBJ2-5 | . | TRBV10-3 | TGTGCCATCAGTGCCCCCAGGGAGACCCAGTACTTC | CAISAPRETQYF
. | 12 | TRBJ1-2 | TRBD1 | TRBV11-2 | TGTGCCAGCAGCTCGGGACAGCTTGGCTACACCTTC | CASSSGQLGYTF
. | 15 | TRBJ2-1 | . | TRBV7-6 | TGTGCCAGCAGCTGGGGCGGGACCCGTTACAATGAGCAGTTCTTC | CASSWGGTRYNEQFF
. | 15 | TRBJ2-7 | . | TRBV4-1 | TGCGCCAGCAGCCAAGTCACAGGTTTCGCCTACGAGCAGTACTTC | CASSQVTGFAYEQYF
once | 17 | TRBJ2-3 | . | TRBV7-6 | TGTGCCAGCAGCTCCCTAGACAGTCCAACTAGCACAGATACGCAGTATTTT | CASSSLDSPTSTDTQYF
few | 16 | TRBJ1-1 | TRBD1 | TRBV15 | TGTGCCACCAGCGGGTCCAGGGGGAAGGGGAACGCTGAAGCTTTCTTT | CATSGSRGKGNAEAFF